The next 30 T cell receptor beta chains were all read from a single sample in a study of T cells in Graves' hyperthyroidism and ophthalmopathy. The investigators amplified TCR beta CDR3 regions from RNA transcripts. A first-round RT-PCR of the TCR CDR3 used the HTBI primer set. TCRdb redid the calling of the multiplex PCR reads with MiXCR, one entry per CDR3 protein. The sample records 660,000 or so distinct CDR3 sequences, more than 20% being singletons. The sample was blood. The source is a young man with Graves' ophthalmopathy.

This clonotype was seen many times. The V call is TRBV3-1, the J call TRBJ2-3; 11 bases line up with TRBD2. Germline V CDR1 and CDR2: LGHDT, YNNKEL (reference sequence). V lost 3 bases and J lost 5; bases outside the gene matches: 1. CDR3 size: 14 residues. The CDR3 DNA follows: TGTGCCAGCAGCCATCTAGCGGGAGGAGATACGCAGTATTTT. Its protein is CASSHLAGGDTQYF.

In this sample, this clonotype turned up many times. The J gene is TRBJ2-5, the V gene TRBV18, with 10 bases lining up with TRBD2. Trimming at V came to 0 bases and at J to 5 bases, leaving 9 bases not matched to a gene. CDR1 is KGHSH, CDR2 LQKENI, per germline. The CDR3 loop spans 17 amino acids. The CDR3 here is CASSPPSSGRAVETQYF. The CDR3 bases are TGTGCCAGCTCACCACCGAGCAGCGGGAGGGCCGTGGAGACCCAGTACTTC.

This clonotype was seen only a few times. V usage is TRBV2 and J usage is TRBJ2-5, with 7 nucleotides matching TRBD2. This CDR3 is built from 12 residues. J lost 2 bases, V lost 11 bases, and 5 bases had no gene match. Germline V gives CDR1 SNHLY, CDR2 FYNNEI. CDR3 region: CASQGLQETQYF. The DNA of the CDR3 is TGTGCCTCCCAGGGACTACAAGAGACCCAGTACTTC.

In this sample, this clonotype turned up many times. The CDR3 sequence is CAWSLSGELFF. DNA of the CDR3: TGTGCCTGGAGTCTTTCCGGGGAGCTGTTTTTT. The chain is built from TRBV30 and TRBJ2-2, with D unclear. Germline V lookup: CDR1 GTSNPN, CDR2 SVGIG (reference sequence). V gave up 2 bases and J gave up 6 bases, with 4 bases separating them. CDR3 length equals 11 residues.

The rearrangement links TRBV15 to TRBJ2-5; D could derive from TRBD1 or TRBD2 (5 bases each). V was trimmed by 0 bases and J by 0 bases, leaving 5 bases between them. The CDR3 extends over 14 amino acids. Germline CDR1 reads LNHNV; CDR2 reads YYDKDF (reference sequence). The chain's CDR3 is CATSREGHQETQYF. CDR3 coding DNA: TGTGCCACCAGCAGAGAGGGACACCAAGAGACCCAGTACTTC.

The CDR3 reads CASSYSIDRDVNEKLFF. As DNA, the CDR3 is TGTGCCAGCAGTTACTCGATCGACCGGGATGTAAATGAAAAACTGTTTTTT. The V call is TRBV6-2 or TRBV6-3, the J call TRBJ1-4, with D hard to call. Trimming shortened V by 0 bases and J by 5 bases, and 16 bases separated the two germline ends. The CDR3 contains 17 residues. CDR1 is MNHEY and CDR2 is SVGEGT in the germline V gene.

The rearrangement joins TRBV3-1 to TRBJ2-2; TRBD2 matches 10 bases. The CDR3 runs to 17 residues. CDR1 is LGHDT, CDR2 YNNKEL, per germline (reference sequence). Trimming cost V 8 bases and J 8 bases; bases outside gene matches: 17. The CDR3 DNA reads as TGTGCCAGCGCGACGAACCGACTAGCGGGTGCGAGGGGGGAGCTGTTTTTT. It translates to CASATNRLAGARGELFF.

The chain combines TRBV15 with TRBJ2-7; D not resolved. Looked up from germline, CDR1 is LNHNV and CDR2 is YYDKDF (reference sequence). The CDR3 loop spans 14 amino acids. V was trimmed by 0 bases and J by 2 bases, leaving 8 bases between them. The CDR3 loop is CATSRDKGTYEQYF. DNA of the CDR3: TGTGCCACCAGCAGAGATAAGGGAACCTACGAGCAGTACTTC.

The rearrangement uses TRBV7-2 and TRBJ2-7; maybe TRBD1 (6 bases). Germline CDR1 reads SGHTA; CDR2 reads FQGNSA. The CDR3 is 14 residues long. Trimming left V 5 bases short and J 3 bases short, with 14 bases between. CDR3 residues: CASSRPTGGYEQYF. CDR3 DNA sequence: TGTGCCAGCAGCCGACCGACAGGAGGCTACGAGCAGTACTTC.

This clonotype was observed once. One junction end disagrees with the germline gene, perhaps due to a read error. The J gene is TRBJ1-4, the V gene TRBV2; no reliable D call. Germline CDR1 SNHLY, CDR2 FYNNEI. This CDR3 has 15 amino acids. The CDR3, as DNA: TGTGCCAGCAAGAGATCAGTGGCAACTAATGAAAAACTGCTTTTT. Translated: CASKRSVATNEKLLF.

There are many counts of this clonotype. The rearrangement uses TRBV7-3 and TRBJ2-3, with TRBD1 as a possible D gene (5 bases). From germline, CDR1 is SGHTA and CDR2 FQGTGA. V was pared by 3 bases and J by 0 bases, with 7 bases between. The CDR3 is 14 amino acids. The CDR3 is CASSLDISTDTQYF. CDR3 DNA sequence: TGTGCCAGCAGCTTGGACATTAGCACAGATACGCAGTATTTT.

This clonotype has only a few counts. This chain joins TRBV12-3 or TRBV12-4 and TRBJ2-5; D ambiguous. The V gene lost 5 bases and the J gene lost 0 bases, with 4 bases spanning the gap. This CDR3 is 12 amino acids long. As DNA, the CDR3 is TGTGCCAGCAGTAAAAACCAAGAGACCCAGTACTTC. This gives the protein CASSKNQETQYF.

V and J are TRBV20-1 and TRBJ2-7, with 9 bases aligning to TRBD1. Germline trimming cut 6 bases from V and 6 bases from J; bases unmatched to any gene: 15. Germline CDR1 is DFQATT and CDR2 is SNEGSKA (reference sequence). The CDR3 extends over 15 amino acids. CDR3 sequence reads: CSALYQQGAQGEQYF. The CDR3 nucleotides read TGCAGTGCCCTCTACCAACAGGGGGCGCAAGGCGAGCAGTACTTC.

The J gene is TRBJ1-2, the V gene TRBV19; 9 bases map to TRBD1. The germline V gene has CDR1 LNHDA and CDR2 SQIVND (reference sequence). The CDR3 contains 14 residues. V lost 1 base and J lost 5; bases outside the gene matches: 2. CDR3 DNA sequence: TGTGCCAGTAGTATAGGAGGACAGGGGTATGGCTACACCTTC. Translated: CASSIGGQGYGYTF.

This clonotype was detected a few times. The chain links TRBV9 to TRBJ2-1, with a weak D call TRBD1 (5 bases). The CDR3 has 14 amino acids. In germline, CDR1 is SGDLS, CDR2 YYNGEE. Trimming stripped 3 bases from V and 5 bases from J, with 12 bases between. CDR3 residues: CASSEGYVNNEQFF. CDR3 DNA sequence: TGTGCCAGCAGCGAGGGGTACGTAAACAATGAGCAGTTCTTC.

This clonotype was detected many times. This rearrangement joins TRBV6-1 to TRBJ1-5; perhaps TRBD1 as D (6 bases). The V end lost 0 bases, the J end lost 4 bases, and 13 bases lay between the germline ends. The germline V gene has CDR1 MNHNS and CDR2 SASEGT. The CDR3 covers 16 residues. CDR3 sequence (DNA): TGTGCCAGCAGTGAAGCACTAGGGGGTGGGAATCAGCCCCAGCATTTT. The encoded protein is CASSEALGGGNQPQHF.

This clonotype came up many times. CDR3 sequence reads: CASSFPTSGQETQYF. CDR3 nucleotide sequence: TGTGCCAGCAGTTTTCCGACTAGCGGCCAAGAGACCCAGTACTTC. The genes are TRBV28 and TRBJ2-5; 9 bases match TRBD2. The CDR3 is made up of 15 amino acids. V was pared by 3 bases and J by 1 base, with 3 bases of the junction left unmatched. Per germline, CDR1 MDHEN and CDR2 SYDVKM.

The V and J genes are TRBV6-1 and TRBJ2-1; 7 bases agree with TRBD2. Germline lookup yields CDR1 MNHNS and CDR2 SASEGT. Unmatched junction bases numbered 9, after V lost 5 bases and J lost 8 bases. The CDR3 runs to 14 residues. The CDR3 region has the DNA TGTGCCAGCAGTAATACGATAGCGGGCCATGAGCAGTTCTTC. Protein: CASSNTIAGHEQFF.

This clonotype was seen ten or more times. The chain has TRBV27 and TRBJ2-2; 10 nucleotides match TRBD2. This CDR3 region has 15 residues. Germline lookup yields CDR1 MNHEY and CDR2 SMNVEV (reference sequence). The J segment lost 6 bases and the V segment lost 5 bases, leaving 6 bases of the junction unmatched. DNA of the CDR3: TGTGCCAGCAGTCTCGGGACTAGCGTTGCCGGGGAGCTGTTTTTT. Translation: CASSLGTSVAGELFF.

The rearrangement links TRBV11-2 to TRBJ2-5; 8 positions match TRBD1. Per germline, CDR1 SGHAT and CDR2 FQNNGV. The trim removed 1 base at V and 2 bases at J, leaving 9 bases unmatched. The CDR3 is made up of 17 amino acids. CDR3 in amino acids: CASSLGRTGTSQETQYF. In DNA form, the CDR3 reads TGTGCCAGCAGCTTAGGAAGGACAGGGACTTCACAAGAGACCCAGTACTTC. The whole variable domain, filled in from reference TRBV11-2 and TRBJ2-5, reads EAGVAQSPRYKIIEKRQSVAFWCNPISGHATLYWYQQILGQGPKLLIQFQNNGVVDDSQLPKDRFSAERLKGVDSTLKIQPAKLEDSAVYLCASSLGRTGTSQETQYFGPGTRLLVL.

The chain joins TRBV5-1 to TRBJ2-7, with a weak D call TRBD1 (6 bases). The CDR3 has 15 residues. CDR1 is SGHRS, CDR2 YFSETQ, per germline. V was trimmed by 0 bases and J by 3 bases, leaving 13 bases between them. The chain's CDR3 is CASSLGAGALYEQYF. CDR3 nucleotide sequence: TGCGCCAGCAGCTTGGGCGCAGGGGCCCTCTACGAGCAGTACTTC.

CDR3 region: CASSNLAGVGYEQFF. The CDR3 DNA follows: TGTGCCAGCAGCAACCTAGCGGGAGTGGGCTATGAGCAGTTCTTC. The rearrangement joins TRBV14 to TRBJ2-1; 10 nucleotides match TRBD2. Losses at the gene ends were 5 bases for V and 8 bases for J; bases not matched to a gene: 9. The CDR3 has 15 residues. Looked up from germline, CDR1 is SGHDN and CDR2 is FVKESK.

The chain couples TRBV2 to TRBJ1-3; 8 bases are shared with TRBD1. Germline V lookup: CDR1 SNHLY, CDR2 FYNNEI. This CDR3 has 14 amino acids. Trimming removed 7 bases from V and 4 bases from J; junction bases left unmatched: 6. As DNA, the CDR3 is TGTGCCAGCATCCGACAGGGGCTCGGAAACACCATATATTTT. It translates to CASIRQGLGNTIYF.

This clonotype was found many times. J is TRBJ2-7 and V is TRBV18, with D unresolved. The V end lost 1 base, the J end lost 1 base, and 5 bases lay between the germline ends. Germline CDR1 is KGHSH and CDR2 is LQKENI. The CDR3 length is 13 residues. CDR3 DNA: TGTGCCAGCTCACCACAGGAATCCTACGAGCAGTACTTC. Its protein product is CASSPQESYEQYF.

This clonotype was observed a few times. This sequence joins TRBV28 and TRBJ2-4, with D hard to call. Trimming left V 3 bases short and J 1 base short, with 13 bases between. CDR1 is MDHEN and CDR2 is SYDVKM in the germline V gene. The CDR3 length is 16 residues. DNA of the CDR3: TGTGCCAGCAGTTTCGGTGGCCTAGAGGCCAAAAACATTCAGTACTTC. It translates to CASSFGGLEAKNIQYF.

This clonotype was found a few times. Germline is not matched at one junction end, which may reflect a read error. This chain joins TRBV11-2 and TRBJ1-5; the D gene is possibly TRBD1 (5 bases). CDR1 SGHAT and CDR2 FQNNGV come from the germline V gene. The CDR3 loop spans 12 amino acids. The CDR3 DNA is TGTGCCAGCAGCCTTGGTGGCACAGGCCTCAATTTT. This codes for CASSLGGTGLNF.

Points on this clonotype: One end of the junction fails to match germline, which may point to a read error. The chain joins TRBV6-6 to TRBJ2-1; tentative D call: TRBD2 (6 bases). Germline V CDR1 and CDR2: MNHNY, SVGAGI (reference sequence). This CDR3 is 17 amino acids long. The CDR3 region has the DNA TGTGCCAGCAGTTACTCCCGGGGAGGTTATATCTACAGTGAGCAGTTCTTC. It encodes CASSYSRGGYIYSEQFF.

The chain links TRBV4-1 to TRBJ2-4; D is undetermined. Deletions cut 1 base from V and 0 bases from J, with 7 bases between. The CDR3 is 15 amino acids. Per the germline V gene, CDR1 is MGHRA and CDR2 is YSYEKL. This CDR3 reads CASSQVELAKNIQYF. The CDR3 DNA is TGCGCCAGCAGCCAAGTTGAACTAGCCAAAAACATTCAGTACTTC.

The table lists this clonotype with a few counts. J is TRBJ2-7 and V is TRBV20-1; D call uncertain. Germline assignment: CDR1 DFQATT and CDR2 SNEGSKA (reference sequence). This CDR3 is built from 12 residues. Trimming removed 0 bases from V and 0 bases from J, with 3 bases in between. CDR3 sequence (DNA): TGCAGTGCTAGAGATCCCTCCTACGAGCAGTACTTC. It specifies CSARDPSYEQYF.

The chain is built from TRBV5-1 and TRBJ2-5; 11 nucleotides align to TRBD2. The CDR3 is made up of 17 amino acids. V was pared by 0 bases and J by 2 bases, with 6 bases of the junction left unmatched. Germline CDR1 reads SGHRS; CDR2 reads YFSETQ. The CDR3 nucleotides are TGCGCCAGCAGCTTGGAGGTGACTAGCGGGGTTCAAGAGACCCAGTACTTC. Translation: CASSLEVTSGVQETQYF.